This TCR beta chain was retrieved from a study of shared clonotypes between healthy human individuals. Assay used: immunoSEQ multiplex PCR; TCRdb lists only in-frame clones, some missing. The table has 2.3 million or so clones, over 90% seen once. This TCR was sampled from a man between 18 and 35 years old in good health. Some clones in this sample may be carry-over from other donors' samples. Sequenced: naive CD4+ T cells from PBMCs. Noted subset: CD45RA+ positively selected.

CDR3 region: CASSTRQGNTEAFF. In DNA, the CDR3 is TGCGCCAGCAGCACCCGACAGGGAAACACTGAAGCTTTCTTT. The gene calls are TRBV5-1 and TRBJ1-1; 7 bases map to TRBD1. Germline-derived CDR1 and CDR2 are SGHRS and YFSETQ. Germline trimming cut 4 bases from V and 2 bases from J; bases unmatched to any gene: 5. The CDR3 extends over 14 amino acids.